Listed here is a single T cell receptor beta chain. The antigen is undetermined. These data originate in a study of T cell responses to AZD1222 COVID-19 vaccine. Study results and limitations: Distributed over spike, vaccine-associated CD4 TCRs predominated at 160-218 and 743-854. Spike-specific TCR depth and breadth grew after two AZD1222 doses.

The CDR3 runs 13 residues. V was trimmed by 2 bases and J by 4 bases, leaving 8 bases between them. Sequenced by immunoSEQ multiplex PCR; TCRdb stores in-frame clones only, minus some. The data show tens of thousands of clones, over 75% seen once. The source of this sequence is an adult in good health. V usage is TRBV12-3 or TRBV12-4 and J usage is TRBJ1-2, with no clear D. Sequences were derived from peripheral blood, sampled on day 0 of AZD1222 vaccination. CDR3: CASSLRRPYGYTF. The CDR3 DNA follows: TGTGCCAGCAGTTTACGGAGACCCTATGGCTACACCTTC.